The source of this TCR beta chain is a study of blood T cell repertoires in COVID-19. At the level of the study: Donors in the United States, Italy and Spain gave samples during acute or convalescent COVID-19.

Authors' methods: How many nucleated cells were present was estimated from reference gene primer amplification. Produced via immunoSEQ multiplex PCR; TCRdb's table is partial and in-frame only. V, J and clone size are taken as reported in that table, and D and trimming were inferred from the DNA itself. The table shows just over 300,000 clones, with 87% occurring only once. Sequences were obtained from PBMCs or T cells enriched from blood (not recorded which). The receptor comes from a woman aged 18-29 years who had recovered from COVID-19.

CDR3 amino acids: CASSLAQGSYEQYF. The CDR3, as DNA: TGCGCCAGCAGCTTGGCCCAGGGCTCCTACGAGCAGTACTTC. The rearrangement links TRBV5-1 to TRBJ2-7; perhaps TRBD1 as D (5 bases). Germline V gene lookup returns CDR1 SGHRS and CDR2 YFSETQ. The CDR3 runs to 14 residues. The germline V and J ends were trimmed by 0 bases and 0 bases, with 7 bases remaining between them.